The entry below gives a single T cell receptor beta chain sequence along with its context. Regarding treatment: some 19 received Ad26.COV2.S at low or high dose, single or two shots; five or six received placebo; per-sample allocation not given. Sampling occurred on day 63 after the first vaccine or placebo injection. These data originate in a study of Ad26.COV2.S vaccination and SARS-CoV-2 variants. Clones were sequenced by immunoSEQ multiplex PCR, and TCRdb holds only the in-frame ones, with some missing. The sample includes over 250,000 clones, around 87% of them seen just once. Trimming took off 7 bases at V and 4 bases at J, with 16 bases between the two ends. This CDR3 contains 14 residues. CDR1 is LNHDA, CDR2 SQIVND, per germline (reference sequence).

The receptor comes from a person between 18 and 65 years old who received the Ad26.COV2.S COVID-19 vaccine or a placebo. Sequencing was performed on peripheral blood, taken in a trial of Ad26.COV2.S vaccine versus placebo. This chain uses TRBV19 with TRBJ1-1, with D maybe TRBD1 (5 bases). The CDR3: CASNEGAGSTEAFF. In DNA form, the CDR3 reads TGTGCCAGTAATGAAGGGGCGGGGAGCACTGAAGCTTTCTTT.